This T cell receptor (beta chain) was obtained from a study of blood T cell repertoires in COVID-19. About the research overall: Italy, Spain and the United States were the sources of the convalescent and acute COVID-19 samples.

As processed by the authors: Quantification of nucleated cells was approximated via reference gene primer amplification. Clones were read by immunoSEQ multiplex PCR, and TCRdb kept only the in-frame ones, dropping some. The D gene and trimming were derived from the DNA, and the V and J assignments and clone size from that table. The sample includes 90,000 to 120,000 clones, around 89% of them seen just once. This receptor was taken from a man aged 40-50 years with active or convalescent COVID-19. The sequenced sample consisted of peripheral blood.

The DNA for the CDR3 is TGTGCCAGCAGTTCAGGGACAGCCCTCTCTGGAAACACCATATATTTT. Translation gives CASSSGTALSGNTIYF. V is TRBV28 and J is TRBJ1-3; 7 positions agree with TRBD1. This CDR3 comprises 16 residues. V lost 4 bases to trimming and J lost 0 bases; unmatched junction nucleotides: 6. Looked up from germline, CDR1 is MDHEN and CDR2 is SYDVKM.